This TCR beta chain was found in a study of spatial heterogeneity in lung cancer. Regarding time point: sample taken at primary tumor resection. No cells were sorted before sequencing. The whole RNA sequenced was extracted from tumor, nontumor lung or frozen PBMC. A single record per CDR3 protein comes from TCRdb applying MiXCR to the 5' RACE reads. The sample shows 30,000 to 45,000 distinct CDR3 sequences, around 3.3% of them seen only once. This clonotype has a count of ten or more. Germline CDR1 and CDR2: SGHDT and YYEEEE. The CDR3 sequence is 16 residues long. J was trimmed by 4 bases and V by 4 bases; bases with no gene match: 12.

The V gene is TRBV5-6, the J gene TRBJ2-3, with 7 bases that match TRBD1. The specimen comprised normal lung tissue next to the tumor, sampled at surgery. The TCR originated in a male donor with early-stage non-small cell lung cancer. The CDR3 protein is CASSLSRQGWADTQYF. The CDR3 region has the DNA TGTGCCAGCAGCCTCTCCCGACAGGGATGGGCAGATACGCAGTATTTT.